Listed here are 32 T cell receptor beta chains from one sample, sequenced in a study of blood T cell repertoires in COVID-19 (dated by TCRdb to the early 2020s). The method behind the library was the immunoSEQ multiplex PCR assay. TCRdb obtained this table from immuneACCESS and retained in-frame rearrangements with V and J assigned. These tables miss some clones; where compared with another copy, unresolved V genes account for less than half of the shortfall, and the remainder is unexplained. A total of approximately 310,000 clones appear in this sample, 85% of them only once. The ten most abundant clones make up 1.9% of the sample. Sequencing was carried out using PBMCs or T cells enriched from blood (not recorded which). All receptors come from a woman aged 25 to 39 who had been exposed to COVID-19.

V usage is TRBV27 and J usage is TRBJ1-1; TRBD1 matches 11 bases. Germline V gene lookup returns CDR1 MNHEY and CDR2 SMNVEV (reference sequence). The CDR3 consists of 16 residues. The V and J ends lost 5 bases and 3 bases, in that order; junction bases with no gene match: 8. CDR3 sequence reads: CASSPRTGGRDTEAFF. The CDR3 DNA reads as TGTGCCAGCAGTCCCCGGACAGGGGGCCGGGACACTGAAGCTTTCTTT.

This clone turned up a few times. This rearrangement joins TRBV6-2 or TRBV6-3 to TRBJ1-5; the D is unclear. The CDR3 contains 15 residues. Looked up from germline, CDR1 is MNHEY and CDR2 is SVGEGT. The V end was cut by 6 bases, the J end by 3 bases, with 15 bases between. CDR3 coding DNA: TGTGCCAGCAGCCTCCGGATGCAGGTCAATCAGCCCCAGCATTTT. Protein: CASSLRMQVNQPQHF.

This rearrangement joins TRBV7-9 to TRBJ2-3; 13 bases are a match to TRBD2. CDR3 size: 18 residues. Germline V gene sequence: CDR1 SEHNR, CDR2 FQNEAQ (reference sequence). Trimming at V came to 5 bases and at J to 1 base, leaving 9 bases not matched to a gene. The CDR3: CASSDGLAGEMGTDTQYF. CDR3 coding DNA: TGTGCCAGCAGCGATGGACTAGCGGGAGAAATGGGCACAGATACGCAGTATTTT. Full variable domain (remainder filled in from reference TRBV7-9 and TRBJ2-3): DTGVSQNPRHKITKRGQNVTFRCDPISEHNRLYWYRQTLGQGPEFLTYFQNEAQLEKSRLLSDRFSAERPKGSFSTLEIQRTEQGDSAMYLCASSDGLAGEMGTDTQYFGPGTRLTVL.

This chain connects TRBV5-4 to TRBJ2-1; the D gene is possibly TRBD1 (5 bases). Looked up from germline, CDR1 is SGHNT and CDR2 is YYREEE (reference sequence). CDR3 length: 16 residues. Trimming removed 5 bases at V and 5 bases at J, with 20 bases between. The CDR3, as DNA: TGTGCCAGCAGTCCAGTTCAACTCGGACACCACAATGAGCAGTTCTTC. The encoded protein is CASSPVQLGHHNEQFF. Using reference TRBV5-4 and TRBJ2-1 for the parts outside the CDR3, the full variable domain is ETGVTQSPTHLIKTRGQQVTLRCSSQSGHNTVSWYQQALGQGPQFIFQYYREEENGRGNFPPRFSGLQFPNYSSELNVNALELDDSALYLCASSPVQLGHHNEQFFGPGTRLTVL.

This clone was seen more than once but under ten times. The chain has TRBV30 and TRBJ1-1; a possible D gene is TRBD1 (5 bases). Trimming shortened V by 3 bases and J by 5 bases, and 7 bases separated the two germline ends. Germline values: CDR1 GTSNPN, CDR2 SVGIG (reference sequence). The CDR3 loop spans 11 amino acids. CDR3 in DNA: TGTGCCTGGAGCAGGGCTACTGAAGCTTTCTTT. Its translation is CAWSRATEAFF.

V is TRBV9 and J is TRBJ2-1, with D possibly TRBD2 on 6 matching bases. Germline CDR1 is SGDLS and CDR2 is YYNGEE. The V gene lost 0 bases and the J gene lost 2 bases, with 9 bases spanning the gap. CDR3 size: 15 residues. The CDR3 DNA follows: TGTGCCAGCAGCGTAGGGGTAGCGGCCTACAATGAGCAGTTCTTC. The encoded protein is CASSVGVAAYNEQFF. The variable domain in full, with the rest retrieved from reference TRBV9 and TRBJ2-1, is DSGVTQTPKHLITATGQRVTLRCSPRSGDLSVYWYQQSLDQGLQFLIQYYNGEERAKGNILERFSAQQFPDLHSELNLSSLELGDSALYFCASSVGVAAYNEQFFGPGTRLTVL.

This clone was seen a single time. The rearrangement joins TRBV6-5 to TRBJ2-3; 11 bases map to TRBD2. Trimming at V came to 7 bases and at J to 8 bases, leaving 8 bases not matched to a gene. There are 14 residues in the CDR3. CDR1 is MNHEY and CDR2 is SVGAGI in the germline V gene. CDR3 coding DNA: TGTGCCAGCACGTCATATAGCGGGAGGGGTACGCAGTATTTT. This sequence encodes CASTSYSGRGTQYF.

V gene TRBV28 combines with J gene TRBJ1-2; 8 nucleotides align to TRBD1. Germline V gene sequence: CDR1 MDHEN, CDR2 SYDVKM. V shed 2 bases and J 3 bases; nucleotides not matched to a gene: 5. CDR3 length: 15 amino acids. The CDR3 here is CASSLTSTGDYGYTF. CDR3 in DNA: TGTGCCAGCAGTTTAACCTCGACAGGGGACTATGGCTACACCTTC.

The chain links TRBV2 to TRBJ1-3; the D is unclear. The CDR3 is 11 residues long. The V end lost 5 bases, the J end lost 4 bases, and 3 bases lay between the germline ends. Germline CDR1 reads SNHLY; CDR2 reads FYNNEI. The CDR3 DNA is TGTGCCAGCAGTCGGGGAAACACCATATATTTT. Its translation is CASSRGNTIYF.

The CDR3 nucleotides are TGTGCCAGCAGCTCGCGACAGGGAGGTCAGCCCCAGCATTTT. Translating gives CASSSRQGGQPQHF. The chain couples TRBV7-2 to TRBJ1-5; the match to TRBD1 covers 7 bases. Germline CDR1 reads SGHTA; CDR2 reads FQGNSA. CDR3 length equals 14 residues. J lost 6 bases, V lost 4 bases, and 6 bases had no gene match.

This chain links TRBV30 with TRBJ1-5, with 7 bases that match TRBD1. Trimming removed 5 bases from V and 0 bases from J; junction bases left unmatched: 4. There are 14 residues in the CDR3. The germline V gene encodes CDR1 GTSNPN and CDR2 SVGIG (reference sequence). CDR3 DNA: TGTGCCTGGCGACAGGGCCATAGCAATCAGCCCCAGCATTTT. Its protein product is CAWRQGHSNQPQHF.

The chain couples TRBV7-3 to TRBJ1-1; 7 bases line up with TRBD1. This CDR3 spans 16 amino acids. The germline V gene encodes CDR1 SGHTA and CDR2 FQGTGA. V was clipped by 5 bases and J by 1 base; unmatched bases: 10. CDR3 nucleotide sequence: TGTGCCAGCAGCCCCGACAGGGTTTTTACGAACACTGAAGCTTTCTTT. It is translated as CASSPDRVFTNTEAFF. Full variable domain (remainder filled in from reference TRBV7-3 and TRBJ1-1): GAGVSQTPSNKVTEKGKYVELRCDPISGHTALYWYRQSLGQGPEFLIYFQGTGAADDSGLPNDRFFAVRPEGSVSTLKIQRTERGDSAVYLCASSPDRVFTNTEAFFGQGTRLTVV.

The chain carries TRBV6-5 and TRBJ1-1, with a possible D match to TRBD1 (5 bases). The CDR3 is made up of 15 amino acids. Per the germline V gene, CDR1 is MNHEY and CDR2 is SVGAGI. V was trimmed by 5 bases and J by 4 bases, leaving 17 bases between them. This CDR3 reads CASSRPRRVGTEAFF. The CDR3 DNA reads TGTGCCAGCAGTCGGCCTCGCAGGGTGGGCACTGAAGCTTTCTTT.

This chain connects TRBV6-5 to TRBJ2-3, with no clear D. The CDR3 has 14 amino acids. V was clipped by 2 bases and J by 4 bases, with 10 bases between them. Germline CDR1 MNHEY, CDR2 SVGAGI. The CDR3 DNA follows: TGTGCCAGCAGTTACACAGTCTTGGCAGATACGCAGTATTTT. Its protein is CASSYTVLADTQYF.

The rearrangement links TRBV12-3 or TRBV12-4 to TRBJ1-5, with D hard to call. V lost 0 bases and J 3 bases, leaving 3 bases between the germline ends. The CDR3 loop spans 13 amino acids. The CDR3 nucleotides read TGTGCCAGCAGTTTAGCACTCAATCAGCCCCAGCATTTT. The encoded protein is CASSLALNQPQHF.

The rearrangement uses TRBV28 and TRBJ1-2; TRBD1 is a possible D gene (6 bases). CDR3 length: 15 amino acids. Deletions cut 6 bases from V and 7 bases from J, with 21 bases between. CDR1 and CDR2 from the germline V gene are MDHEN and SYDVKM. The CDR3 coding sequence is TGTGCCAGCAGGACATGGCAGGGGTTGGGAAGTGGCTACACCTTC. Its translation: CASRTWQGLGSGYTF.

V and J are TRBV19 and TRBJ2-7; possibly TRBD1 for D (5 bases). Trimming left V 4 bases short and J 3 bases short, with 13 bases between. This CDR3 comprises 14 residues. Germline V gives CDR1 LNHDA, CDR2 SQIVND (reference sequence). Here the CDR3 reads CASSKAGQIYEQYF. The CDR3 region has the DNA TGTGCCAGTAGTAAGGCCGGACAAATCTACGAGCAGTACTTC.

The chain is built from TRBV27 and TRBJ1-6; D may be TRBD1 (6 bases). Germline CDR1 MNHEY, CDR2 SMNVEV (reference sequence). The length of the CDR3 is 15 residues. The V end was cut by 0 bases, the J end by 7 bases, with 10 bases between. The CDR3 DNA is TGTGCCAGCAGTTTATCCGCAGGGGTCAATTCACCCCTCCACTTT. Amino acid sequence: CASSLSAGVNSPLHF.

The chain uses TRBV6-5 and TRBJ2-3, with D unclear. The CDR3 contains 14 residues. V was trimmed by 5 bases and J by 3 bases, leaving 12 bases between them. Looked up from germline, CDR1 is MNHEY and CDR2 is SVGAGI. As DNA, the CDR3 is TGTGCCAGCAGTCTAGACTCGGCAACAGATACGCAGTATTTT. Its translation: CASSLDSATDTQYF.

The CDR3 sequence is CASSLENRGVQETQYF. As DNA, the CDR3 is TGTGCCAGCAGCTTAGAAAACAGGGGCGTACAAGAGACCCAGTACTTC. J is TRBJ2-5 and V is TRBV7-9; 7 nucleotides align to TRBD1. After removal of 1 base from V and 2 bases from J, the junction contained 7 bases not matched to a gene. CDR1 is SEHNR, CDR2 FQNEAQ, per germline (reference sequence). The CDR3 is 16 amino acids.

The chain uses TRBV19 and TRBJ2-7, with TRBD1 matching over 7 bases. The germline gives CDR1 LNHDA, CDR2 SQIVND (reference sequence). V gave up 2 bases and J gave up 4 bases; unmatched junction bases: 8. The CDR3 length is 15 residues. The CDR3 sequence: CASSIRDRHGYEQYF. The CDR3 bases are TGTGCCAGTAGTATACGGGACAGACATGGATACGAGCAGTACTTC.

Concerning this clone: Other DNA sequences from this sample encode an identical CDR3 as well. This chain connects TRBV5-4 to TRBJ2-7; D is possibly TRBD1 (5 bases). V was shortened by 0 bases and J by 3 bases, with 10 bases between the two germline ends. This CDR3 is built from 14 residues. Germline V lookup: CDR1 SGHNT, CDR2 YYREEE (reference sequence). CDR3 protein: CASSLDRNSYEQYF. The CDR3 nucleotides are TGTGCCAGCAGCTTGGACAGGAATAGCTACGAGCAGTACTTC.

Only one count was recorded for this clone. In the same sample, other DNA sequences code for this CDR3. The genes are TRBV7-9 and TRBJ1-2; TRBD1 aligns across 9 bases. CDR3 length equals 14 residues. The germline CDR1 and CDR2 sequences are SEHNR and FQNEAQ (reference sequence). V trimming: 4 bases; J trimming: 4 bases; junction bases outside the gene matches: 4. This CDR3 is CASSSGQGFYGYTF. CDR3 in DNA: TGTGCCAGCAGCTCCGGACAGGGGTTCTATGGCTACACCTTC.

Written as DNA, the CDR3 is TGTGCCAGCAGTTCCCGGGACAGACAAGAGACCCAGTACTTC. It translates to CASSSRDRQETQYF. The chain joins TRBV27 to TRBJ2-5, with 7 bases fitting TRBD1. The CDR3 is 14 residues long. J lost 2 bases, V lost 4 bases, and 4 bases had no gene match. Germline V gene sequence: CDR1 MNHEY, CDR2 SMNVEV (reference sequence).

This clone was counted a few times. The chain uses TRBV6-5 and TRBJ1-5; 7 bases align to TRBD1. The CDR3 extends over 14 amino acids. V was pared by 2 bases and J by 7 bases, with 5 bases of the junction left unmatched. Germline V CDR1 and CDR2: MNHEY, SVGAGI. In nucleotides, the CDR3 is TGTGCCAGCAGTTACGACAGGGTGCAGCAGCCCCAGCATTTT. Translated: CASSYDRVQQPQHF.

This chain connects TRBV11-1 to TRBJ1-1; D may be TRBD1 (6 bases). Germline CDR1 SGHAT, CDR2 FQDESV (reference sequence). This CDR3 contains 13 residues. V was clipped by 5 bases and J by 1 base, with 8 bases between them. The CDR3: CASSLDRNTEAFF. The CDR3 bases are TGTGCCAGCAGCCTGGACAGGAACACTGAAGCTTTCTTT. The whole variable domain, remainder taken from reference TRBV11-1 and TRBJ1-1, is EAEVAQSPRYKITEKSQAVAFWCDPISGHATLYWYRQILGQGPELLVQFQDESVVDDSQLPKDRFSAERLKGVDSTLKIQPAELGDSAMYLCASSLDRNTEAFFGQGTRLTVV.

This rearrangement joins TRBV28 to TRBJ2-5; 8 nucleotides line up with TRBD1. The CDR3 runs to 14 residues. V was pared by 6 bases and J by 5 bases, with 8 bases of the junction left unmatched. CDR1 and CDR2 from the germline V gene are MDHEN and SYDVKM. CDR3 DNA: TGTGCCAGCAGAGATCCAGGGGGCGCGGAGACCCAGTACTTC. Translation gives CASRDPGGAETQYF.

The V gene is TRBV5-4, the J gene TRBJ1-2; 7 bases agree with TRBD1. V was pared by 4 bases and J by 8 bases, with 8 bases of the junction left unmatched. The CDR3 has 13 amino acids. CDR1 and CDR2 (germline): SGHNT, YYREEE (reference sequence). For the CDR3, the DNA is TGTGCCAGCAGCCCAGGGGGTGGGGGAGGCTACACCTTC. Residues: CASSPGGGGGYTF. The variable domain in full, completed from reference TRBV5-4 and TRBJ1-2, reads ETGVTQSPTHLIKTRGQQVTLRCSSQSGHNTVSWYQQALGQGPQFIFQYYREEENGRGNFPPRFSGLQFPNYSSELNVNALELDDSALYLCASSPGGGGGYTFGSGTRLTVV.

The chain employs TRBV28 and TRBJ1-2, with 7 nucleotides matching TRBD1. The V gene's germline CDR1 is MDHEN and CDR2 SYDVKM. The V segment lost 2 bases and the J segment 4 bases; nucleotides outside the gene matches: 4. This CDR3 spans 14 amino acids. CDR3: CASSLSGQVYGYTF. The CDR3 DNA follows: TGTGCCAGCAGTTTAAGCGGACAGGTCTATGGCTACACCTTC.

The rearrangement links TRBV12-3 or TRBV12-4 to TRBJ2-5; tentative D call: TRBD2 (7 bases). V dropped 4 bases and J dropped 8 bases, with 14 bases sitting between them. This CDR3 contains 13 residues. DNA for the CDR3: TGTGCCAGCAGTTCCGGGGGGCAAGTCACCCAGTACTTC. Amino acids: CASSSGGQVTQYF.

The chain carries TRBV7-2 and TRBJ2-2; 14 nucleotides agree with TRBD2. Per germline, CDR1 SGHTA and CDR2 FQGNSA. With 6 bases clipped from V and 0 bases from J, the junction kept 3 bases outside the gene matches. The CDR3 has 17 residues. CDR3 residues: CASRWTSGGPNTGELFF. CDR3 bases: TGTGCCAGCAGGTGGACTAGCGGGGGGCCGAACACCGGGGAGCTGTTTTTT. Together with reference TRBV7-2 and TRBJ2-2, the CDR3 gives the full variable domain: GAGVSQSPSNKVTEKGKDVELRCDPISGHTALYWYRQSLGQGLEFLIYFQGNSAPDKSGLPSDRFSAERTGGSVSTLTIQRTQQEDSAVYLCASRWTSGGPNTGELFFGEGSRLTVL.

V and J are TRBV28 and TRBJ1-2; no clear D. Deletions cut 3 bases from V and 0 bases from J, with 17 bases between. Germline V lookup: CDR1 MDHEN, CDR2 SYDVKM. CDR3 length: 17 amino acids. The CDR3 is CASSLEVNDLANYGYTF. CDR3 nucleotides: TGTGCCAGCAGTTTGGAGGTTAATGACTTAGCTAACTATGGCTACACCTTC.